What follows are 20 T cell receptor beta chains derived from one specimen sequenced in a study of response to subunit inactivated influenza vaccine. From the RT-PCR reads, TCRdb called clonotypes with MiXCR, one entry per CDR3 protein. Among about 520,000 distinct CDR3 sequences listed, about 25% were seen once. Here the sequenced sample was CD4+ T cells sorted from PBMCs, taken more than 4 days after vaccination. The receptors shown here come from a man aged 45 to 65 who received an inactivated influenza vaccine.

CDR3 loop: CASSYASWRRSPLHF. CDR3 DNA sequence: TGTGCCAGCAGTTACGCTTCATGGAGGCGGTCACCCCTCCACTTT. The chain joins TRBV6-5 to TRBJ1-6, with D unclear. V lost 2 bases, J lost 10 bases, and 15 bases lay in between. Per germline, CDR1 MNHEY and CDR2 SVGAGI. The CDR3 has 15 amino acids.

The chain has TRBV5-1 and TRBJ1-6; a weak D match, TRBD1 (6 bases). Trimming left V 4 bases short and J 6 bases short, with 14 bases between. The CDR3 runs 15 residues. Germline V gene lookup returns CDR1 SGHRS and CDR2 YFSETQ. CDR3: CASSRAGGFNSPLHF. CDR3 coding DNA: TGCGCCAGCAGCCGGGCGGGGGGCTTTAATTCACCCCTCCACTTT.

V is TRBV28 and J is TRBJ2-5; D is unresolved. Germline CDR1 is MDHEN and CDR2 is SYDVKM. The ends were cut back, 3 bases at V and 3 bases at J, with 8 bases in the middle. The CDR3 is 13 residues long. The DNA of the CDR3 is TGTGCCAGCAGTTTGGGCTTCGAAGAGACCCAGTACTTC. This translates into CASSLGFEETQYF.

CDR3 bases: TGTGCCAGCAGACGGAGGGGCCTCTACGAGCAGTACTTC. It encodes CASRRRGLYEQYF. V is TRBV6-2 or TRBV6-3 and J is TRBJ2-7, with TRBD2 as a possible D gene (6 bases). This CDR3 is built from 13 residues. V shed 6 bases and J shed 3 bases, with 12 bases lying between them. CDR1 and CDR2 (germline): MNHEY, SVGEGT.

This chain links TRBV4-2 with TRBJ2-2; possibly TRBD1 for D (5 bases). The CDR3 length is 15 residues. Germline lookup yields CDR1 LGHNA and CDR2 YNFKEQ. V was clipped by 2 bases and J by 7 bases, with 14 bases between them. CDR3 sequence (DNA): TGTGCCAGCAGCCAAAGGGGAATAGCCGTCGGGGAGCTGTTTTTT. Protein: CASSQRGIAVGELFF.

This clonotype has only a few counts. The chain links TRBV5-6 to TRBJ2-5; TRBD2 matches 8 bases. Per germline, CDR1 SGHDT and CDR2 YYEEEE. The V gene end was trimmed by 3 bases and the J gene end by 5 bases; junction bases not matched to a gene: 12. The CDR3 spans 16 residues. The CDR3 bases are TGTGCCAGCAGCTCTTACCTGAGCGGGGGCCCTGAGACCCAGTACTTC. Translating gives CASSSYLSGGPETQYF.

This chain links TRBV6-4 with TRBJ2-5, with 9 bases that match TRBD2. Per germline, CDR1 MRHNA and CDR2 SNTAGT. V shed 2 bases, J shed 5 bases, and the junction held 6 bases outside the gene matches. The CDR3 is made up of 15 amino acids. The CDR3 protein is CASSDGGRAVETQYF. The CDR3 nucleotides read TGTGCCAGCAGTGACGGCGGGAGGGCCGTGGAGACCCAGTACTTC.

The chain couples TRBV10-2 to TRBJ2-3; TRBD1 matches 8 bases. Germline-derived CDR1 and CDR2 are WSHSY and SAAADI. The V segment lost 2 bases and the J segment 8 bases; nucleotides outside the gene matches: 0. The CDR3 is 12 residues long. The CDR3 region is CASSEDRGTQYF. In nucleotides, the CDR3 is TGCGCCAGCAGTGAGGACAGGGGTACGCAGTATTTT.

The chain combines TRBV4-1 with TRBJ1-2; TRBD1 is a possible D gene (6 bases). V was pared by 5 bases and J by 4 bases, with 14 bases between. Germline V gene lookup returns CDR1 MGHRA and CDR2 YSYEKL. CDR3 length equals 14 residues. CDR3 region: CASSAHRVGYGYTF. The DNA of the CDR3 is TGCGCCAGCAGCGCACACAGGGTTGGCTATGGCTACACCTTC.

This chain links TRBV10-3 with TRBJ2-3; 7 nucleotides match TRBD1. CDR1 and CDR2 (germline): ENHRY, SYGVKD. Unmatched junction bases numbered 8, after V lost 5 bases and J lost 3 bases. The CDR3 contains 15 residues. CDR3 DNA: TGTGCCATCAGTCAAAAGACAGGGCAGACAGATACGCAGTATTTT. It translates to CAISQKTGQTDTQYF.

This chain joins TRBV3-1 and TRBJ2-5; no clear D. The germline V gene has CDR1 LGHDT and CDR2 YNNKEL (reference sequence). CDR3 length: 13 amino acids. V lost 4 bases and J 5 bases, leaving 11 bases between the germline ends. DNA of the CDR3: TGTGCCAGCAGCCTCACATCGGGTGAGACCCAGTACTTC. Translation gives CASSLTSGETQYF.

The rearrangement joins TRBV29-1 to TRBJ2-7; 8 positions match TRBD1. Unmatched junction bases numbered 4, after V lost 7 bases and J lost 5 bases. The germline gives CDR1 SQVTM, CDR2 ANQGSEA. The CDR3 is made up of 11 amino acids. For the CDR3, the DNA is TGCAGCGGAGGACAGGGCCACGAGCAGTACTTC. Protein: CSGGQGHEQYF.

This clonotype was picked up a small number of times. The rearrangement joins TRBV4-1 to TRBJ2-2, with D possibly TRBD2 on 6 matching bases. Trimming removed 2 bases from V and 1 base from J, with 8 bases in between. This CDR3 is built from 15 residues. Germline loops: CDR1 MGHRA, CDR2 YSYEKL. The CDR3 DNA follows: TGCGCCAGCAGCCAAATTAGCGGGAACACCGGGGAGCTGTTTTTT. Translating it yields CASSQISGNTGELFF.

This clonotype was observed a few times. The rearrangement uses TRBV5-1 and TRBJ2-1, with D uncertain. There are 13 residues in the CDR3. CDR1 is SGHRS and CDR2 is YFSETQ in the germline V gene. Trimming removed 1 base at V and 8 bases at J, with 10 bases between. In nucleotides, the CDR3 is TGCGCCAGCAGCTTGAAAGTGATGGATGAGCAGTTCTTC. Protein: CASSLKVMDEQFF.

This clonotype has only one observation. A read error may account for a junction end that differs from germline. CDR3 protein: CASRVGLAGNEQFF. The CDR3 DNA sequence: TGTGCCAGCAGGGTAGGACTAGCGGGTAATGAGCAGTTCTTC. The V call is TRBV9, the J call TRBJ2-1, with TRBD2 matching over 11 bases. Germline assignment: CDR1 SGDLS and CDR2 YYNGEE. The CDR3 runs 14 residues.

V gene TRBV6-1 combines with J gene TRBJ2-6, with D perhaps matching TRBD1 (5 bases). This CDR3 contains 17 residues. Germline V gene lookup returns CDR1 MNHNS and CDR2 SASEGT. The V end lost 8 bases, the J end lost 4 bases, and 21 bases lay between the germline ends. The CDR3 is CASGHGQGASGANVLTF. The CDR3 nucleotides read TGTGCCAGCGGACATGGGCAGGGTGCCTCCGGGGCCAACGTCCTGACTTTC.

This clonotype came up a few times. The chain couples TRBV20-1 to TRBJ2-7; 8 nucleotides line up with TRBD2. Germline V gene lookup returns CDR1 DFQATT and CDR2 SNEGSKA (reference sequence). The CDR3 has 14 amino acids. V lost 6 bases to trimming and J lost 9 bases; unmatched junction nucleotides: 16. The CDR3 is CSARRSAREVGQYF. For the CDR3, the DNA is TGCAGTGCCCGCCGTTCCGCGCGGGAGGTGGGGCAGTACTTC.

V and J are TRBV28 and TRBJ2-7; 9 bases match TRBD1. The J segment lost 1 base and the V segment lost 8 bases, leaving 9 bases of the junction unmatched. Looked up from germline, CDR1 is MDHEN and CDR2 is SYDVKM. The CDR3 is 15 residues long. The CDR3 protein is CASEKDRGLSYEQYF. The DNA of the CDR3 is TGTGCCAGCGAAAAGGACAGGGGCCTTTCCTACGAGCAGTACTTC.

The rearrangement uses TRBV29-1 and TRBJ2-3; D is possibly TRBD2 (6 bases). The germline V gene encodes CDR1 SQVTM and CDR2 ANQGSEA. Trimming took off 7 bases at V and 5 bases at J, with 19 bases between the two ends. There are 14 residues in the CDR3. The CDR3 region has the DNA TGCAGCGCCAATCTCCAGGGCGGGAAAGATACGCAGTATTTT. Its protein is CSANLQGGKDTQYF.

This clonotype was seen more than once but under ten times. The genes are TRBV11-2 and TRBJ1-1; D is uncertain. Germline-derived CDR1 and CDR2 are SGHAT and FQNNGV. The CDR3 sequence is 13 residues long. V lost 5 bases, J lost 5 bases, and 12 bases lay in between. The CDR3 DNA sequence: TGTGCCAGCAGCCCCCAACTTGGTACTGAAGCTTTCTTT. Amino acid sequence: CASSPQLGTEAFF.